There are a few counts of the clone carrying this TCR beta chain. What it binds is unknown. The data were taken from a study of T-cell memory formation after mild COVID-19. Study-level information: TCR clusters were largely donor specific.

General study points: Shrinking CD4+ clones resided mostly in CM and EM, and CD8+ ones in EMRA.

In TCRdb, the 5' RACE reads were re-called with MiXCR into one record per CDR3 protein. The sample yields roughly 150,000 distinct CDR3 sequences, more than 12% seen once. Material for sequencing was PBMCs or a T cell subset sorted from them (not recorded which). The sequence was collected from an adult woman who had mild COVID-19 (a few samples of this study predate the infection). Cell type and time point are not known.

The CDR3 loop reads CASSLGYLAVHNEQFF. CDR3 nucleotide sequence: TGCGCCAGCAGCTTGGGGTACCTAGCGGTTCACAATGAGCAGTTCTTC. The chain joins TRBV5-1 to TRBJ2-1, with 7 bases that match TRBD2. This CDR3 has 16 residues. The V gene's germline CDR1 is SGHRS and CDR2 YFSETQ. Trimming at V came to 0 bases and at J to 5 bases, leaving 8 bases not matched to a gene.